The present entry profiles one T cell receptor (beta chain) with its context. Antigen unknown. V gave up 7 bases and J gave up 10 bases; unmatched junction bases: 22. Germline lookup yields CDR1 PRHDT and CDR2 FYEKMQ (reference sequence). The CDR3 totals 18 residues. The sample belongs to a study of regulatory T cells in long-lasting Graves disease. Study overall: Graves' patients, newly diagnosed, had taken antithyroid drugs under 3 months.

General study results and limits: Sample size, which was small, may have reduced accuracy.

Construction of the TCR beta libraries employed iRepertoire HTBI primers in conjunction with Arm-PCR of CDR3 regions. One entry per CDR3 protein results from TCRdb running MiXCR on the multiplex PCR reads. This table holds approximately 440,000 distinct CDR3 sequences, under 20% found once. The time point here: newly diagnosed GD, antithyroid drugs for less than 3 months. The TCR library was prepared using RNA isolated from PBMCs. This same sample was also part of a study on T cells in Graves' hyperthyroidism and ophthalmopathy. That paper states: A 13 V-J model separated ophthalmopathy from stable hyperthyroidism.

This receptor was obtained from a man aged 35-49 years with Graves disease. The specimen was peripheral blood mononuclear cells (PBMCs), collected at new diagnosis, from a patient treated with antithyroid drugs. The gene calls are TRBV13 and TRBJ2-1; 10 bases line up with TRBD2. The CDR3: CASISRSVGLAVPYEQFF. The CDR3 DNA reads TGTGCCAGCATCTCCCGGTCGGTCGGACTAGCGGTACCCTACGAGCAGTTCTTC.